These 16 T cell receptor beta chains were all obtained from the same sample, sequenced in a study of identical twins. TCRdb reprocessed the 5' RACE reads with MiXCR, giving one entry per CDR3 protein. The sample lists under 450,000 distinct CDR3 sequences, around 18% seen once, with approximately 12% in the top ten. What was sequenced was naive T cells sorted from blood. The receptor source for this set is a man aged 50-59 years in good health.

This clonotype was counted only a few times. The CDR3 coding sequence is TGCGCCAGCAGCGGGGCGGGGGGGATAAGCTCCTACAATGAGCAGTTCTTC. Amino acids: CASSGAGGISSYNEQFF. The chain couples TRBV5-1 to TRBJ2-1; TRBD2 matches 9 bases. Trimming took 4 bases from V and 0 from J; bases not matched to a gene: 8. The CDR3 extends over 17 amino acids. Looked up from germline, CDR1 is SGHRS and CDR2 is YFSETQ.

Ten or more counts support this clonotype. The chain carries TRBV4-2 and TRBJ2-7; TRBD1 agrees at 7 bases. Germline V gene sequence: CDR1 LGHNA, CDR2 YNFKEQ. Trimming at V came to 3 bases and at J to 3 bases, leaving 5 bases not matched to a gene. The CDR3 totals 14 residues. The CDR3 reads CASSHDRVDYEQYF. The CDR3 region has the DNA TGTGCCAGCAGCCATGACAGGGTGGACTACGAGCAGTACTTC.

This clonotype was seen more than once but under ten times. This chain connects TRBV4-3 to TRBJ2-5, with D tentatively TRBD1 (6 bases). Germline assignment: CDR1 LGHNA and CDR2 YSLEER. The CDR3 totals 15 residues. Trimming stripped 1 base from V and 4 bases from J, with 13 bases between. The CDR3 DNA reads TGCGCCAGCAGCCAAGGGCAGGGGTCAGGAGAGACCCAGTACTTC. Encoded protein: CASSQGQGSGETQYF.

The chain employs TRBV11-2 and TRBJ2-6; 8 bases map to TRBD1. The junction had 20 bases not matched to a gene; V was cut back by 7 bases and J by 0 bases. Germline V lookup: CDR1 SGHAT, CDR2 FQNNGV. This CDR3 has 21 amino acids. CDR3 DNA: TGTGCCAGCACAAGGGGATGGACAGGGCGATCCTTCCCCTCTGGGGCCAACGTCCTGACTTTC. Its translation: CASTRGWTGRSFPSGANVLTF.

CDR3 coding DNA: TGCAGTGCTAGCTCCGAAGGGAGAGTGAACACTGAAGCTTTCTTT. Amino acids: CSASSEGRVNTEAFF. This rearrangement joins TRBV20-1 to TRBJ1-1; D ambiguous. The CDR3 consists of 15 residues. Per germline, CDR1 DFQATT and CDR2 SNEGSKA (reference sequence). The V gene lost 3 bases and the J gene lost 0 bases, with 14 bases spanning the gap.

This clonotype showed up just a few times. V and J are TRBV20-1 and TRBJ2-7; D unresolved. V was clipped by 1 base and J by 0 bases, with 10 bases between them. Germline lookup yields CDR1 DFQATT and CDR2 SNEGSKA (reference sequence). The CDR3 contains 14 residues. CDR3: CSARAWVGSYEQYF. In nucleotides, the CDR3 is TGCAGTGCTAGAGCCTGGGTGGGCTCCTACGAGCAGTACTTC.

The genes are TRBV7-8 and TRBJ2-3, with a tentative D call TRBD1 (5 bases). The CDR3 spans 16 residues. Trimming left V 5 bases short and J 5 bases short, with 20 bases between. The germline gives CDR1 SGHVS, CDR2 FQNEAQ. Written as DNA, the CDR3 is TGTGCCAGCAGCCTCGGTGGGGCAGGGTCACTAGATACGCAGTATTTT. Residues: CASSLGGAGSLDTQYF.

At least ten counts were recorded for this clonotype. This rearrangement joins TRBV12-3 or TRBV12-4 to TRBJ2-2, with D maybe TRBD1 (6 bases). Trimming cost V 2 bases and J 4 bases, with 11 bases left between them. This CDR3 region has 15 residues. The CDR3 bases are TGTGCCAGCAGTTTACAACAGGGCGGCACCGGGGAGCTGTTTTTT. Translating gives CASSLQQGGTGELFF.

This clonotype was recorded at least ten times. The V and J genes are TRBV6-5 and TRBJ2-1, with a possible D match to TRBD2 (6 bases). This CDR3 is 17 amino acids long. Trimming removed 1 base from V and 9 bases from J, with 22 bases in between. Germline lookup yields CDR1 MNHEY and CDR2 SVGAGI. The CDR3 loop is CASSYLVRRGSASEQFF. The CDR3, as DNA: TGTGCCAGCAGTTACTTGGTGCGGCGGGGATCTGCTAGTGAGCAGTTCTTC.

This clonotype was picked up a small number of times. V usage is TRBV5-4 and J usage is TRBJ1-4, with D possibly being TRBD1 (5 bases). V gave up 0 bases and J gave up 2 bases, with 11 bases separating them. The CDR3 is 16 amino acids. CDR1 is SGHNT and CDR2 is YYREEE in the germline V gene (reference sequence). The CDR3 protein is CASSLDRAGTNEKLFF. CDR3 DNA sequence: TGTGCCAGCAGCTTGGATAGAGCAGGGACTAATGAAAAACTGTTTTTT.

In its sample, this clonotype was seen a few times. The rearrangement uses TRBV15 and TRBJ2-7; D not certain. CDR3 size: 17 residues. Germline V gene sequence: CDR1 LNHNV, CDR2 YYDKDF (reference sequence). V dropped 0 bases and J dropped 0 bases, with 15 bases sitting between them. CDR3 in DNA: TGTGCCACCAGCAGAGATCAGGTCAGAACCAACTCCTACGAGCAGTACTTC. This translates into CATSRDQVRTNSYEQYF.

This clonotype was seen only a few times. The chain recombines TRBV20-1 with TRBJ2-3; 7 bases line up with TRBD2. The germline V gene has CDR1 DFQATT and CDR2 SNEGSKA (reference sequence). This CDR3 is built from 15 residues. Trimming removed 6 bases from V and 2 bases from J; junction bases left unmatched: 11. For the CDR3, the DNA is TGCAGTGCCACGCATGTAGCGGGTGACACAGATACGCAGTATTTT. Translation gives CSATHVAGDTDTQYF.

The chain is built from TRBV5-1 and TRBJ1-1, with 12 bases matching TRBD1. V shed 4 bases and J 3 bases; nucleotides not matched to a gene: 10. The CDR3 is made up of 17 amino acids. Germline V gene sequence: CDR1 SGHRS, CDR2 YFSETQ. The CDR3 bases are TGCGCCAGCAGCATCGGGACAGGGGGCGGGTTGGACACTGAAGCTTTCTTT. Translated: CASSIGTGGGLDTEAFF.

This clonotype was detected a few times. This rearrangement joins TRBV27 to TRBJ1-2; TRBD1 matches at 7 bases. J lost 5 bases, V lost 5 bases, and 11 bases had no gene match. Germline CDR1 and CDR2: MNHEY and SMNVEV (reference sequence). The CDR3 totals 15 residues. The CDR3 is CASSLAAGGGYGYTF. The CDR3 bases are TGTGCCAGCAGTCTGGCGGCAGGGGGGGGGTATGGCTACACCTTC.

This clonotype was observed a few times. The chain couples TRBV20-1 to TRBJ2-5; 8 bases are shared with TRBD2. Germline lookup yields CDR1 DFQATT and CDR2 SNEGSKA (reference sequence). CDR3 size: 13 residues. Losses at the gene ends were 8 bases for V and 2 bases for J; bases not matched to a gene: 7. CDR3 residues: CSTSGGGQETQYF. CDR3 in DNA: TGCAGTACGAGTGGCGGGGGGCAAGAGACCCAGTACTTC.

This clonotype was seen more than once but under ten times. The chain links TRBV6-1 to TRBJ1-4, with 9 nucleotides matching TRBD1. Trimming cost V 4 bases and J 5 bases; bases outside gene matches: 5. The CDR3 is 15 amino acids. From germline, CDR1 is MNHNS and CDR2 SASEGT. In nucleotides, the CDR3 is TGTGCCAGCAGTGGGGACAGGGCGAAGAATGAAAAACTGTTTTTT. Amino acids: CASSGDRAKNEKLFF.